This T cell receptor beta chain was found in a study of CDR3 diversity in severe acne. On this clonotype itself: A much larger clone is a single base away; this may be a read error.

TCRdb ran MiXCR on the PCR reads and lists one entry per CDR3 protein. The sample lists about 90,000 distinct CDR3 sequences, roughly 52% occurring once. Germline loops: CDR1 MRHNA, CDR2 SNTAGT. The CDR3 is made up of 14 amino acids. Trimming took off 5 bases at V and 1 base at J, with 10 bases between the two ends. The genes are TRBV6-4 and TRBJ2-3; D is unresolved. The source is a male donor in good health, serving as a control. Source material: blood. The CDR3 DNA reads as TGTGCCAGCAGTTGCGACGCCGGCACAGATACGCAGTATTTT. It yields the protein CASSCDAGTDTQYF.